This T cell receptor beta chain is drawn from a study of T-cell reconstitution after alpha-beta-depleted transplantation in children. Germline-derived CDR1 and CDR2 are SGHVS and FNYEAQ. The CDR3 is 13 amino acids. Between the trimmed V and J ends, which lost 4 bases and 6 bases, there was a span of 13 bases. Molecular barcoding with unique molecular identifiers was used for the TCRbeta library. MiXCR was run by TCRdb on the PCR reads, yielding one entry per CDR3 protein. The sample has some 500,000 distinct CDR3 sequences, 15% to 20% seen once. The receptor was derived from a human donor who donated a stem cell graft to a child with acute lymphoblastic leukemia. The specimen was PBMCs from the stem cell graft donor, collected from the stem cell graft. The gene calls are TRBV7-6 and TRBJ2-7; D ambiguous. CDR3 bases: TGTGCCAGCAGCTCGAGGAACACGGGCGAGCAGTACTTC. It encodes CASSSRNTGEQYF.